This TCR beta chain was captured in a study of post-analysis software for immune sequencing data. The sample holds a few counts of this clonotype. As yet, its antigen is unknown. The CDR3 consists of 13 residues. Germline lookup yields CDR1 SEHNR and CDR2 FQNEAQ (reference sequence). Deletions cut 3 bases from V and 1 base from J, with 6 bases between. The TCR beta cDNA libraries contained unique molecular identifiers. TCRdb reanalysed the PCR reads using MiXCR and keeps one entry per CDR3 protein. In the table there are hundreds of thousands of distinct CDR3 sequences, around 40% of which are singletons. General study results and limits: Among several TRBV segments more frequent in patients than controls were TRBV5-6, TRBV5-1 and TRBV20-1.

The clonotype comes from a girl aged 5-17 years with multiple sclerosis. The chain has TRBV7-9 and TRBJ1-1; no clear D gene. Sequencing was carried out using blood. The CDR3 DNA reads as TGTGCCAGCAGCTTCGGCGGGAACACTGAAGCTTTCTTT. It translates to CASSFGGNTEAFF.